This T cell receptor (beta chain) is drawn from a study of T cells in Graves' hyperthyroidism and ophthalmopathy. Regions amplified from RNA transcripts were the TCR beta CDR3 regions. A set of HTBI primers served as the primers for a first-round RT-PCR of the TCR CDR3. Using its own MiXCR run on the multiplex PCR reads, TCRdb lists one record per CDR3 protein. The sample includes 800,000 or so distinct CDR3 sequences, over 35% of them seen just once. Fresh peripheral blood, under 11 ml, yielded the PBMCs. Sequencing was done on a sample of blood. This sequence was found in a man between 18 and 35 years old with Graves' hyperthyroidism.

In DNA form, the CDR3 reads TGCAGCAGTGAAGGAGACGGCAATCAGCCCCAGCATTTT. Translation gives CSSEGDGNQPQHF. The chain joins TRBV29-1 to TRBJ1-5, with D unresolved. The V end was cut by 8 bases, the J end by 2 bases, with 13 bases between. Germline V gene sequence: CDR1 SQVTM, CDR2 ANQGSEA. There are 13 residues in the CDR3.